A single sample is the source of the 23 T cell receptor beta chains below, sequenced in a study of T cells after yellow fever vaccination. Each CDR3 protein is one row after TCRdb ran MiXCR on the 5' RACE reads. The profile shows hundreds of thousands of distinct CDR3 sequences, around 3.6% of them singletons. The source was PBMCs, collected on the day of the yellow fever booster vaccination. The source is a man aged 18-30 years who received the YFV17D yellow fever vaccine.

This clonotype has ten or more counts. V and J are TRBV27 and TRBJ1-2; D perhaps matches TRBD1 (6 bases). Per germline, CDR1 MNHEY and CDR2 SMNVEV (reference sequence). V gave up 6 bases and J gave up 8 bases, with 22 bases separating them. The CDR3 totals 15 residues. The CDR3: CASRRSAGGPSGYTF. In nucleotides, the CDR3 is TGTGCCAGCAGAAGGTCGGCCGGGGGGCCCAGCGGCTACACCTTC.

The chain uses TRBV20-1 and TRBJ2-3; 7 bases map to TRBD2. This CDR3 region has 14 residues. Germline CDR1 DFQATT, CDR2 SNEGSKA (reference sequence). V was clipped by 6 bases and J by 1 base; unmatched bases: 7. CDR3 coding DNA: TGCAGTGCAGAAGCGGGGCCCGGCACAGATACGCAGTATTTT. Translation gives CSAEAGPGTDTQYF.

This clonotype was picked up a small number of times. The chain is built from TRBV3-1 and TRBJ2-1, with D tentatively TRBD1 (6 bases). The CDR3 sequence is 16 residues long. Looked up from germline, CDR1 is LGHDT and CDR2 is YNNKEL (reference sequence). The V end lost 4 bases, the J end lost 6 bases, and 19 bases lay between the germline ends. The CDR3 spells CASSPGTGLGSNEQFF. The DNA of the CDR3 is TGTGCCAGCAGCCCCGGCACAGGGCTTGGATCCAATGAGCAGTTCTTC.

In its sample, this clonotype was seen many times. The rearrangement uses TRBV7-8 and TRBJ2-7; D possibly corresponds to TRBD1 (6 bases). This CDR3 has 15 amino acids. The V end lost 5 bases, the J end lost 0 bases, and 14 bases lay between the germline ends. Germline V lookup: CDR1 SGHVS, CDR2 FQNEAQ. DNA for the CDR3: TGTGCCAGCAGCGTGACAGGTCCGAGCTCCTACGAGCAGTACGTC. Protein: CASSVTGPSSYEQYV.

CDR3 sequence reads: CASSGDRANTNTGELFF. The CDR3 DNA reads TGCGCCAGCAGCGGCGACAGGGCGAATACGAACACCGGGGAGCTGTTTTTT. This sequence joins TRBV5-1 and TRBJ2-2; 7 bases are a match to TRBD1. The CDR3 spans 17 residues. The germline CDR1 and CDR2 sequences are SGHRS and YFSETQ. V dropped 4 bases and J dropped 0; count of bases not matched to a gene: 9.

This clonotype occurred many times. The V gene is TRBV4-1, the J gene TRBJ2-4; D call uncertain. The CDR3 runs 15 residues. Trimming stripped 1 base from V and 0 bases from J, with 7 bases between. Germline V CDR1 and CDR2: MGHRA, YSYEKL. CDR3 sequence reads: CASSQGGIAKNIQYF. The CDR3 bases are TGCGCCAGCAGCCAAGGCGGTATAGCCAAAAACATTCAGTACTTC.

There are many counts of this clonotype. The chain is built from TRBV5-1 and TRBJ1-3; D is uncertain. The germline V and J ends were trimmed by 1 base and 4 bases, with 9 bases remaining between them. Germline CDR1 SGHRS, CDR2 YFSETQ. CDR3 size: 14 residues. CDR3 nucleotide sequence: TGCGCCAGCAGCTTGTCGACGGGAGGAAACACCATATATTTT. Its protein product is CASSLSTGGNTIYF.

This clonotype was picked up a small number of times. The chain couples TRBV29-1 to TRBJ2-1, with 8 bases matching TRBD2. The germline V gene encodes CDR1 SQVTM and CDR2 ANQGSEA. V lost 5 bases, J lost 6 bases, and 6 bases stayed unmatched. This CDR3 is 13 amino acids long. DNA for the CDR3: TGCAGCGTTAAGGGACTAGGAATCAATGAGCAGTTCTTC. It is translated as CSVKGLGINEQFF.

This clonotype was observed a few times. The V gene is TRBV20-1, the J gene TRBJ1-6, with a tentative D call TRBD1 (6 bases). V lost 2 bases and J 7 bases, leaving 12 bases between the germline ends. CDR3 length: 14 residues. The germline V gene has CDR1 DFQATT and CDR2 SNEGSKA (reference sequence). The CDR3 DNA follows: TGCAGTGCTAGACCGGGACACGTAAATTCACCCCTCCACTTT. Amino acid sequence: CSARPGHVNSPLHF.

About this clonotype itself: Just one base apart from a much larger clone, this may be a read error. The CDR3 carries no conserved terminal phenylalanine or tryptophan, so it likely arises from a read error. The chain recombines TRBV7-3 with TRBJ2-4; TRBD2 agrees at 8 bases. The V gene end was trimmed by 0 bases and the J gene end by 2 bases; junction bases not matched to a gene: 6. This CDR3 region has 17 residues. Germline CDR1 reads SGHTA; CDR2 reads FQGTGA. CDR3 in DNA: TGTGCCAGCAGCTTAACGTACGGGGGGGATCCCAAAAACATTCAGTACTCC. The encoded protein is CASSLTYGGDPKNIQYS.

V gene TRBV9 combines with J gene TRBJ1-1; D gene unclear. Trimming took 0 bases from V and 2 from J, leaving 11 bases between them. Germline CDR1 reads SGDLS; CDR2 reads YYNGEE. CDR3 length equals 15 residues. The DNA of the CDR3 is TGTGCCAGCAGCGTAGAAGGGAGGAGAAACACTGAAGCTTTCTTT. The encoded protein is CASSVEGRRNTEAFF.

The chain employs TRBV4-1 and TRBJ2-1, with D uncertain. The germline V gene encodes CDR1 MGHRA and CDR2 YSYEKL. This CDR3 region has 16 residues. Between the trimmed V and J ends, which lost 5 bases and 5 bases, there was a span of 19 bases. Written as DNA, the CDR3 is TGCGCCAGCAGCGGTAAACGGAGCGCAGCTGACAATGAGCAGTTCTTC. The encoded protein is CASSGKRSAADNEQFF.

This clonotype has ten or more counts. The chain links TRBV5-1 to TRBJ2-1; 10 bases align to TRBD1. The CDR3 is 18 amino acids. With V trimmed by 3 bases and J by 6 bases, 15 bases remained unmatched. Germline V CDR1 and CDR2: SGHRS, YFSETQ. The CDR3 DNA follows: TGCGCCAGCAGCTCGGAGAAGACAGGGGGCTTAGGCCCCAATGAGCAGTTCTTC. It specifies CASSSEKTGGLGPNEQFF.

In this sample, this clonotype turned up many times. The chain combines TRBV6-5 with TRBJ1-1, with D unresolved. Per the germline V gene, CDR1 is MNHEY and CDR2 is SVGAGI. Trimming stripped 5 bases from V and 0 bases from J, with 7 bases between. CDR3 length: 13 amino acids. CDR3 sequence: CASSHHLNTEAFF. The CDR3 region has the DNA TGTGCCAGCAGTCACCACTTGAACACTGAAGCTTTCTTT.

This clonotype was seen ten or more times. J is TRBJ2-1 and V is TRBV7-3; no firm D call. Germline loops: CDR1 SGHTA, CDR2 FQGTGA. V was shortened by 4 bases and J by 2 bases, with 9 bases between the two germline ends. This CDR3 is 14 amino acids long. The CDR3 DNA reads as TGTGCCAGCAGCTCCCTCGGCACCTACAATGAGCAGTTCTTC. Its protein product is CASSSLGTYNEQFF.

This clonotype was found a few times. The rearrangement joins TRBV7-8 to TRBJ2-2; D may be TRBD1 or TRBD2 (5 bases each). The CDR3 runs 16 residues. Looked up from germline, CDR1 is SGHVS and CDR2 is FQNEAQ. Trimming stripped 5 bases from V and 4 bases from J, with 17 bases between. CDR3 region: CASSELVSGATGELFF. CDR3 sequence (DNA): TGTGCCAGCAGCGAGTTGGTTTCCGGGGCCACCGGGGAGCTGTTTTTT.

This clonotype was counted between two and nine times. This chain uses TRBV7-9 with TRBJ2-7; 10 bases map to TRBD1. Germline CDR1 is SEHNR and CDR2 is FQNEAQ (reference sequence). The CDR3 contains 15 residues. V lost 5 bases to trimming and J lost 3 bases; unmatched junction nucleotides: 7. The CDR3 protein is CASSLAGQGLYEQYF. The CDR3 coding sequence is TGTGCCAGCAGCCTCGCGGGACAGGGGCTCTACGAGCAGTACTTC.

This chain uses TRBV30 with TRBJ1-6; D possibly corresponds to TRBD1 (6 bases). The germline V gene has CDR1 GTSNPN and CDR2 SVGIG (reference sequence). The CDR3 contains 13 residues. With 2 bases removed from V and 10 bases from J, the gap between germline ends came to 12 bases. CDR3 in amino acids: CAWSIAGDSPLHF. The CDR3 DNA follows: TGTGCCTGGAGTATAGCAGGGGACTCACCCCTCCACTTT.

This clonotype was detected only a few times. V and J are TRBV20-1 and TRBJ1-6; no clear D. Trimming left V 4 bases short and J 14 bases short, with 21 bases between. CDR1 and CDR2 from the germline V gene are DFQATT and SNEGSKA (reference sequence). This CDR3 has 14 residues. In DNA form, the CDR3 reads TGCAGTGCTACCCGGGATGGGGAGGGCAGAGCCCTCCACTTT. Translated: CSATRDGEGRALHF.

This clonotype has at least ten counts. V is TRBV27 and J is TRBJ2-1, with D unclear. Germline CDR1 MNHEY, CDR2 SMNVEV (reference sequence). Trimming took 3 bases from V and 6 from J, leaving 12 bases between them. There are 14 residues in the CDR3. This CDR3 is CASSFGPHPNEQFF. CDR3 nucleotides: TGTGCCAGCAGTTTTGGCCCACATCCCAATGAGCAGTTCTTC.

This clonotype appeared many times. This rearrangement joins TRBV5-1 to TRBJ1-6; D gene ambiguous. The CDR3 consists of 15 residues. Germline V gene lookup returns CDR1 SGHRS and CDR2 YFSETQ. Trimming took off 0 bases at V and 10 bases at J, with 14 bases between the two ends. This CDR3 reads CASSLGDNWKSPLHF. DNA for the CDR3: TGCGCCAGCAGCTTGGGTGACAATTGGAAATCACCCCTCCACTTT.

The chain links TRBV3-1 to TRBJ1-1, with no clear D. V was shortened by 4 bases and J by 4 bases, with 10 bases between the two germline ends. CDR1 is LGHDT and CDR2 is YNNKEL in the germline V gene (reference sequence). The CDR3 totals 13 residues. The CDR3 here is CASSPFGVTEAFF. For the CDR3, the DNA is TGTGCCAGCAGCCCCTTCGGGGTCACTGAAGCTTTCTTT.

As regards this clonotype: At one end the junction does not follow the germline gene, possibly because of a read error. The chain employs TRBV7-2 and TRBJ1-5; possibly TRBD1 for D (5 bases). The germline CDR1 and CDR2 sequences are SGHTA and FQGNSA. CDR3 length equals 13 residues. The CDR3 sequence: CASSLDTGGPQHF. The DNA for the CDR3 is TGTGCCAGTAGCTTAGACACGGGGGGGCCCCAGCATTTT.